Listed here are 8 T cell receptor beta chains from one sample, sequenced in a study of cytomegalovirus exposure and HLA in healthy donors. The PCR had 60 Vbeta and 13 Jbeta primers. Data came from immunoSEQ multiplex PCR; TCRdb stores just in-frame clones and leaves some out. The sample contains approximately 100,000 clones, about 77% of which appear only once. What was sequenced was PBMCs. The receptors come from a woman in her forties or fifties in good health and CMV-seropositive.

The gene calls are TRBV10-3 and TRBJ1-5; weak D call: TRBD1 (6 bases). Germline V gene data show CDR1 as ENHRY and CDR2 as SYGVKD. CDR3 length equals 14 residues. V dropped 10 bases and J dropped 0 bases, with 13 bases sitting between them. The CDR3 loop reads CATRTVFSNQPQHF. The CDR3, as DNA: TGTGCCACTAGGACAGTCTTTAGCAATCAGCCCCAGCATTTT.

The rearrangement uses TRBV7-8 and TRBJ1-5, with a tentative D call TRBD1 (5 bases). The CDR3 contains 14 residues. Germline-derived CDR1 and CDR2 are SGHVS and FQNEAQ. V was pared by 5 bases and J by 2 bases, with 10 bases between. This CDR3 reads CASSGGAGNQPQHF. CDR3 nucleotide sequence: TGTGCCAGCAGCGGCGGGGCGGGCAATCAGCCCCAGCATTTT.

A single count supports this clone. CDR3 DNA sequence: TGTGCCAGCAGTTCCCCCGGACAGGGTTACGAGCAGTACTTC. Translated, it gives CASSSPGQGYEQYF. This sequence joins TRBV27 and TRBJ2-7, with 8 bases that match TRBD1. The CDR3 spans 14 residues. CDR1 is MNHEY, CDR2 SMNVEV, per germline (reference sequence). V gave up 4 bases and J gave up 4 bases; unmatched junction bases: 6.

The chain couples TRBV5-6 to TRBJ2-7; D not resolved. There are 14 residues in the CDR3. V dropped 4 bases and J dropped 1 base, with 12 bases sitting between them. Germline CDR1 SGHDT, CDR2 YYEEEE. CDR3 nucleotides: TGTGCCAGCAGCATACCGGGTCCTTCCTACGAGCAGTACTTC. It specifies CASSIPGPSYEQYF.

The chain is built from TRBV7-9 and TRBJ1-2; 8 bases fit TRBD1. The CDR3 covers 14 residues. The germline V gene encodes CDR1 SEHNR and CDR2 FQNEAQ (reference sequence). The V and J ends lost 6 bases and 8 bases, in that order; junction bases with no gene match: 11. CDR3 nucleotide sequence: TGTGCCAGCAGACAGACAGGGGACCTCTGGGGCTACACCTTC. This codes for CASRQTGDLWGYTF.

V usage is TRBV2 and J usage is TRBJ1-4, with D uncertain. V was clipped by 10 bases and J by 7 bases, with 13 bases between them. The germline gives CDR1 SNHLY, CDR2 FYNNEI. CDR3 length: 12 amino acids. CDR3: CATESVSEKLFF. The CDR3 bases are TGTGCCACCGAGAGTGTGAGTGAAAAACTGTTTTTT. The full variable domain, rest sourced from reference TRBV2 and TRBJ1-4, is EPEVTQTPSHQVTQMGQEVILRCVPISNHLYFYWYRQILGQKVEFLVSFYNNEISEKSEIFDDQFSVERPDGSNFTLKIRSTKLEDSAMYFCATESVSEKLFFGSGTQLSVL.

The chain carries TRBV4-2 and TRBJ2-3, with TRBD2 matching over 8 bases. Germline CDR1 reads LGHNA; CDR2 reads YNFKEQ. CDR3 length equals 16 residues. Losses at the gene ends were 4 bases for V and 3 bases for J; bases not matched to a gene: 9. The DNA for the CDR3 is TGTGCCAGCAGCCCTACCCCCCCGGGGGGGACAGATACGCAGTATTTT. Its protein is CASSPTPPGGTDTQYF.

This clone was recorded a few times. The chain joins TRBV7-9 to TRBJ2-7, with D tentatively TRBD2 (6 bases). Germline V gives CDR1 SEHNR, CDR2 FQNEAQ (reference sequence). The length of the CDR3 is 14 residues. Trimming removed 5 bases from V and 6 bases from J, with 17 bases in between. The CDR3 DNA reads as TGTGCCAGCAGCCAAAACCGGGAGAGGGCCGAGCAGTACTTC. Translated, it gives CASSQNRERAEQYF.